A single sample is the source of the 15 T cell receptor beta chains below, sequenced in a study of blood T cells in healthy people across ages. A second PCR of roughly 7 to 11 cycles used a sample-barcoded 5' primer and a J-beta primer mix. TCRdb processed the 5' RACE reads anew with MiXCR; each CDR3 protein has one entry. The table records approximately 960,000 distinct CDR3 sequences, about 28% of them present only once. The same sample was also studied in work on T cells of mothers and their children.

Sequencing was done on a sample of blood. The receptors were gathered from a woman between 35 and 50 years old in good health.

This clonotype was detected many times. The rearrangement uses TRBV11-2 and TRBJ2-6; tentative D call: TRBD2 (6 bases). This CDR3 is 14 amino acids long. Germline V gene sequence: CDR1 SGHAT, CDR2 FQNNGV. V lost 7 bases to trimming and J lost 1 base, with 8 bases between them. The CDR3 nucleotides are TGTGCCAGCACTGGGGGGTCTGGGGCCAACGTCCTGACTTTC. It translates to CASTGGSGANVLTF.

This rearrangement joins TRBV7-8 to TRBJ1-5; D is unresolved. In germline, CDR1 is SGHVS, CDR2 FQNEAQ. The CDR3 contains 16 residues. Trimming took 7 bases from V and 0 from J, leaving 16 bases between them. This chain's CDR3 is CASTLRRTDSNQPQHF. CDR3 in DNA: TGTGCCAGCACCCTTCGGCGGACGGATAGCAATCAGCCCCAGCATTTT.

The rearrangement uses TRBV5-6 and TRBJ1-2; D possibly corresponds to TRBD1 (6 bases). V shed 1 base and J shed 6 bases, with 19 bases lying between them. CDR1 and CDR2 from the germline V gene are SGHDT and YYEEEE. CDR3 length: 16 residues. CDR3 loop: CASSLSYRGAVDGYTF. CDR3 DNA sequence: TGTGCCAGCAGCTTGTCCTATCGGGGGGCGGTCGATGGCTACACCTTC.

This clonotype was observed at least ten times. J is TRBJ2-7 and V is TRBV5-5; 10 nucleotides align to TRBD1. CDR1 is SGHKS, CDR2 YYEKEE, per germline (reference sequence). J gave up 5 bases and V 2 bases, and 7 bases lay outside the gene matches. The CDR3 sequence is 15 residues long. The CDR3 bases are TGTGCCAGCAGCTTACGACAGGGGGCTTTCCACGAGCAGTACTTC. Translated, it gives CASSLRQGAFHEQYF.

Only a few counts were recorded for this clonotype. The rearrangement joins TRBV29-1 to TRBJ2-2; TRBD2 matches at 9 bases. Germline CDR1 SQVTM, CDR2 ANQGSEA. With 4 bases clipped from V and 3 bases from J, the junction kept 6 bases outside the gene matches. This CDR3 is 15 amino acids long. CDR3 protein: CSVVWASGDTGELFF. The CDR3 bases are TGCAGCGTTGTATGGGCTAGCGGGGACACCGGGGAGCTGTTTTTT.

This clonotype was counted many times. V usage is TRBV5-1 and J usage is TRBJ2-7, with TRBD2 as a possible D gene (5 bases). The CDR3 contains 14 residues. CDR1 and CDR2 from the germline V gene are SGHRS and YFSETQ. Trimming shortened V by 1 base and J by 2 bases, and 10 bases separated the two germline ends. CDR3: CASSLRSGAYEQYF. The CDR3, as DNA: TGCGCCAGCAGCTTGAGGTCCGGGGCCTACGAGCAGTACTTC.

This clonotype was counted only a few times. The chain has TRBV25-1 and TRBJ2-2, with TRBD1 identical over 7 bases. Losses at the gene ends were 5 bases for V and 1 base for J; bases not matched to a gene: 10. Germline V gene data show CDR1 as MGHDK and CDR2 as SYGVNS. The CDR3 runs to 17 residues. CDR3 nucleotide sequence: TGTGCCAGCAGTAGGACAGGCCGTTATGTGAACACCGGGGAGCTGTTTTTT. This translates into CASSRTGRYVNTGELFF.

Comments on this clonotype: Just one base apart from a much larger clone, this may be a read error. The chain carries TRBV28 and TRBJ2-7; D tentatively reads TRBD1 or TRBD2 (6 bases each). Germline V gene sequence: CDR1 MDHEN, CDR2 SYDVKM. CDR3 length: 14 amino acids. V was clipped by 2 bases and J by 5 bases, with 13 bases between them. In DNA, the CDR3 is TGTGCCAGCAGTTTAGACTGGGGGGCTCACGAGCAGTACTTC. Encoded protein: CASSLDWGAHEQYF.

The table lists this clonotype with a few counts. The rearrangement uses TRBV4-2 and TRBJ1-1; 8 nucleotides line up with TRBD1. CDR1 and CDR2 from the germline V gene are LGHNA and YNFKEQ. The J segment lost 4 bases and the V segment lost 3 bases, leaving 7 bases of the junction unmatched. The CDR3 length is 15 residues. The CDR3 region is CASSQAGGERTEAFF. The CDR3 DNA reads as TGTGCCAGCAGCCAGGCAGGGGGCGAGCGCACTGAAGCTTTCTTT.

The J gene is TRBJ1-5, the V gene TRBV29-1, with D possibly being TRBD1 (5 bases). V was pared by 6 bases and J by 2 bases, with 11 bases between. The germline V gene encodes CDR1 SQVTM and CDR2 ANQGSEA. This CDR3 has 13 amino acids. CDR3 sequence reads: CSVMDTRNQPQHF. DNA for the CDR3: TGCAGCGTCATGGACACTCGCAATCAGCCCCAGCATTTT.

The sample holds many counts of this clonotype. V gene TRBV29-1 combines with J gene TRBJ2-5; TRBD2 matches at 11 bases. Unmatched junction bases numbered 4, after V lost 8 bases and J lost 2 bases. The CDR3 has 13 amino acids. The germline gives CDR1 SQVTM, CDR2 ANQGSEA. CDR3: CSSGLADQETQYF. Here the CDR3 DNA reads TGCAGCTCGGGACTAGCGGATCAAGAGACCCAGTACTTC. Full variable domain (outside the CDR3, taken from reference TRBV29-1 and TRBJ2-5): SAVISQKPSRDICQRGTSLTIQCQVDSQVTMMFWYRQQPGQSLTLIATANQGSEATYESGFVIDKFPISRPNLTFSTLTVSNMSPEDSSIYLCSSGLADQETQYFGPGTRLLVL.

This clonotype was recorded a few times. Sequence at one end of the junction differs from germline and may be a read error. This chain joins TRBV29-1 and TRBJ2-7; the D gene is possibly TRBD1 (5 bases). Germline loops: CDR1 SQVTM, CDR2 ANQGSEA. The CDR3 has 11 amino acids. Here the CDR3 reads CGVERGSVQYF. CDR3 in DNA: TGCGGCGTTGAAAGGGGATCGGTCCAGTACTTC.

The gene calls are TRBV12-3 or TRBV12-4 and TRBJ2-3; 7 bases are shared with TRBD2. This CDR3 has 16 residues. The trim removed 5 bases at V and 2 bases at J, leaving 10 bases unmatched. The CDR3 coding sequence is TGTGCCAGCAGTCCCCAATCTAGCGGACTCACAGATACGCAGTATTTT. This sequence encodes CASSPQSSGLTDTQYF.

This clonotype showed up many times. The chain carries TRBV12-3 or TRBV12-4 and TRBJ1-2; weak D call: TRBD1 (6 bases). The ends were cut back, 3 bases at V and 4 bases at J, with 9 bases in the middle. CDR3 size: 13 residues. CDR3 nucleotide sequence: TGTGCCAGCAGTTTCAGGGGAGGCTATGGCTACACCTTC. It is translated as CASSFRGGYGYTF.

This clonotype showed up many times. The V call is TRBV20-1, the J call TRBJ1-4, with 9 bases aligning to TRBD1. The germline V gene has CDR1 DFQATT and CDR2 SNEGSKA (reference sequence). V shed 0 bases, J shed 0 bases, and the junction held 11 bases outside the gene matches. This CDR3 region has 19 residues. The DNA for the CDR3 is TGCAGTGCTAGAGATCTACCGGGACAGGGTTTTCCAACTAATGAAAAACTGTTTTTT. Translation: CSARDLPGQGFPTNEKLFF.